This TCR beta chain was recovered during a study of T cell responses to AZD1222 COVID-19 vaccine. Whole-study context: Second-dose timings of about 4 or about 12 weeks were pooled.

Using immunoSEQ multiplex PCR, the repertoire was profiled, and TCRdb retains in-frame clones only, with some absent. Found here are roughly 200,000 clones, over 80% of them singletons; the top ten hold 1% to 1.5%. The germline V gene has CDR1 SGDLS and CDR2 YYNGEE. The CDR3 consists of 14 residues. Trimming removed 2 bases at V and 6 bases at J, with 15 bases between. Study results and caveats: Seropositive AZD1222 recipients at baseline numbered only five or six. Donors were largely white British and mainly female; clonal diversity was possibly underestimated. Regions 160-218 and 743-854 held dominance among vaccine-associated CD4 TCRs, which spanned spike.

This clone was picked up a small number of times. The antigen is undetermined. V and J are TRBV9 and TRBJ2-7; D possibly matches TRBD1 or TRBD2 (7 bases each). This specimen consisted of peripheral blood, obtained on day 0 of AZD1222 vaccination. The clonotype was recovered from an adult in good health. The CDR3: CASSVEGGGSEQYF. The CDR3 DNA follows: TGTGCCAGCAGCGTCGAGGGAGGGGGCTCCGAGCAGTACTTC.